This T cell receptor (beta chain) came from a study of shared clonotypes between healthy human individuals. TCRdb keeps only in-frame clones here, not all; method: immunoSEQ multiplex PCR. Of about 1.5 million clones listed, around 98% were seen once; the top ten hold around 0.45%. Sequencing input: naive CD4+ T cells sorted from blood. Subset reported: CD45RA+ positively selected. This sequence originates from a man aged 30 to 45 in good health.

CDR3 in DNA: TGCGCCAGCAGCTTGGAGAACGCCAGAAACACTGAAGCTTTCTTT. It translates to CASSLENARNTEAFF. V gene TRBV5-1 combines with J gene TRBJ1-1; D gene unclear. V was shortened by 0 bases and J by 2 bases, with 11 bases between the two germline ends. The CDR3 extends over 15 amino acids. Germline assignment: CDR1 SGHRS and CDR2 YFSETQ. Looking up the rest from reference TRBV5-1 and TRBJ1-1 gives the full variable domain: KAGVTQTPRYLIKTRGQQVTLSCSPISGHRSVSWYQQTPGQGLQFLFEYFSETQRNKGNFPGRFSGRQFSNSRSEMNVSTLELGDSALYLCASSLENARNTEAFFGQGTRLTVV.